This TCR beta chain was recorded in a study of blood T cells in healthy people across ages. Trimming left V 4 bases short and J 3 bases short, with 16 bases between. The CDR3 is 16 amino acids. Germline V gene sequence: CDR1 SGHRS, CDR2 YFSETQ. This clonotype was seen only a few times. Together with a sample-barcoded 5' primer, a J-beta primer mix was included in a second PCR lasting 7 to 11 cycles. MiXCR, run by TCRdb on the 5' RACE reads, gives a single entry per CDR3 protein. The repertoire holds about 940,000 distinct CDR3 sequences, with around 48% as singletons. The receptor's source is a man aged 25-45 years in good health. The chain couples TRBV5-1 to TRBJ2-2; D remains ambiguous. The sequenced sample consisted of blood. The CDR3 nucleotides are TGCGCCAGCAGCCCCGCCCGGAGCGTCGACACCGGGGAGCTGTTTTTT. Its translation: CASSPARSVDTGELFF.